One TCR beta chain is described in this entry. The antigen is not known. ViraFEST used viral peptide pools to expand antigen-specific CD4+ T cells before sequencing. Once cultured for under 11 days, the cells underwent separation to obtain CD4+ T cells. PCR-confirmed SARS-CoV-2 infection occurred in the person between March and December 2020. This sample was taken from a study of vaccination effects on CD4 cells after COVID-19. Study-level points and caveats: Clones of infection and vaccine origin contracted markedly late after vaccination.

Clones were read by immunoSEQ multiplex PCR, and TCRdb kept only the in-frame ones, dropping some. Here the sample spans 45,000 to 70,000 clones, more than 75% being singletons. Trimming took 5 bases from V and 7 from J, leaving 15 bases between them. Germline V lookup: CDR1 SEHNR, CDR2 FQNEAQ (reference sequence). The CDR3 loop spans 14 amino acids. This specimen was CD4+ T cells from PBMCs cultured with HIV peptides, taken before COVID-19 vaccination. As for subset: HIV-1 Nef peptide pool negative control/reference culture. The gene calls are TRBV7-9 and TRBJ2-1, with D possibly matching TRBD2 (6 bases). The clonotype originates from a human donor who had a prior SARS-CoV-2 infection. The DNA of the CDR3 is TGTGCCAGCAGCCCGGGGGTCTATGGGAATGAGCAGTTCTTC. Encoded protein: CASSPGVYGNEQFF.